This TCR beta chain was recovered during a study of regulatory T cells in long-lasting Graves disease. Background on the study: Treatment with antithyroid drugs for over 5 years, together with positive TSH receptor antibodies, meant persistent Graves' disease.

Overall study findings and caveats: Sharing of public clonotypes was greater in persistent patients (around 2,500) than in new patients (approximately 940). Less diverse TCR repertoires were seen in persistent Graves' patients than in newly diagnosed ones. Analysis covered peripheral blood alone, not thyroid tissue.

According to the study, TCR beta libraries were built with iRepertoire HTBI primers and CDR3-region Arm-PCR. TCRdb fed the multiplex PCR reads into MiXCR, producing one record per CDR3 protein. This sample carries approximately 470,000 distinct CDR3 sequences, about a fifth of them seen once, and the ten largest clones take 7% to 10%. Comment on this clonotype: The antigen remains unidentified.

The sample's time point: persistent/refractory GD, antithyroid drugs over 5 years with positive TRAb. Researchers made the TCR library from RNA that was extracted from PBMCs. The germline V gene has CDR1 LNHDA and CDR2 SQIVND (reference sequence). Trimming cost V 1 base and J 4 bases, with 11 bases left between them. CDR3 size: 15 residues. The clonotype was recovered from a female donor with Graves disease. V usage is TRBV19 and J usage is TRBJ1-5; possible D gene TRBD1, 6 bases. Sequenced here: peripheral blood mononuclear cells (PBMCs), sampled when the disease was refractory, from a patient treated with antithyroid drugs. CDR3 DNA sequence: TGTGCCAGTAGTATAGTTCAGGGGACAAATCAGCCCCAGCATTTT. Protein sequence: CASSIVQGTNQPQHF.